Below are 30 T cell receptor beta chains sequenced from a single sample in a study of blood T cell repertoires in COVID-19. The protocol was immunoSEQ multiplex PCR, while the TCRdb copy is restricted to in-frame clones and leaves out a portion. This sample has roughly 250,000 clones, with about 88% found just once. The source material was PBMCs or T cells enriched from blood (not recorded which). The receptor source for this set is a woman aged 45-59 years who had recovered from COVID-19.

The V call is TRBV29-1, the J call TRBJ2-7; possibly TRBD2 for D (6 bases). This CDR3 contains 14 residues. Per germline, CDR1 SQVTM and CDR2 ANQGSEA. The V gene lost 4 bases and the J gene lost 2 bases, with 15 bases spanning the gap. In nucleotides, the CDR3 is TGCAGCGTTGCGGATAATCGGGGGACCTACGAGCAGTACTTC. Residues: CSVADNRGTYEQYF.

CDR3 in DNA: TGTGCCAGCAGCAAAGCGCGGACAGCTAGCAATCAGCCCCAGCATTTT. Encoded protein: CASSKARTASNQPQHF. This sequence joins TRBV21-1 and TRBJ1-5; the D segment call TRBD1 is taken from the table without a DNA check. TRBV21-1 is deemed a pseudogene. CDR3 length equals 16 residues.

The V gene is TRBV5-1, the J gene TRBJ2-7, with 7 bases fitting TRBD1. CDR3 length: 15 amino acids. V lost 4 bases and J lost 7; bases outside the gene matches: 14. From germline, CDR1 is SGHRS and CDR2 YFSETQ. CDR3 sequence: CASSVQGDGPGEQYF. CDR3 nucleotide sequence: TGCGCCAGCAGCGTCCAGGGGGACGGACCCGGGGAGCAGTACTTC.

This clone has just a few counts. The V gene is TRBV6-5, the J gene TRBJ2-7; 8 bases agree with TRBD1. The V gene's germline CDR1 is MNHEY and CDR2 SVGAGI. CDR3 length: 12 amino acids. The ends lost 8 bases at V and 5 bases at J; junction bases unmatched: 5. The CDR3 here is CASWDRINEQYF. The DNA of the CDR3 is TGTGCCAGCTGGGACAGGATCAACGAGCAGTACTTC.

This clone was seen a few times. The chain links TRBV2 to TRBJ1-5; weak D call: TRBD1 (5 bases). The CDR3 length is 15 residues. CDR1 and CDR2 (germline): SNHLY, FYNNEI. Deletions cut 2 bases from V and 5 bases from J, with 13 bases between. CDR3 in amino acids: CASSESGTIDQPQHF. In DNA form, the CDR3 reads TGTGCCAGCAGTGAAAGTGGGACTATTGATCAGCCCCAGCATTTT.

V is TRBV11-3 and J is TRBJ2-3, with D possibly being TRBD2 (5 bases). The V and J ends lost 5 bases and 11 bases respectively, with 20 bases between them. Per germline, CDR1 SGHNT and CDR2 YENEEA. The CDR3 runs to 14 residues. CDR3 loop: CASSPRGKPVEQYF. The CDR3 DNA is TGTGCCAGCAGCCCGAGAGGGAAACCTGTAGAGCAGTATTTT.

This clone was seen once. The genes are TRBV2 and TRBJ2-5, with 12 bases identical to TRBD2. The V gene's germline CDR1 is SNHLY and CDR2 FYNNEI. This CDR3 is built from 21 residues. The junction had 23 bases not matched to a gene; V was cut back by 7 bases and J by 2 bases. As DNA, the CDR3 is TGTGCCAGCAACCCCCCATTGCTAGCGGGAGGGGTTTTGCGTAGGCAAGAGACCCAGTACTTC. Its translation is CASNPPLLAGGVLRRQETQYF.

The V call is TRBV6-5, the J call TRBJ1-1; a possible D gene is TRBD1 (5 bases). V lost 0 bases to trimming and J lost 6 bases, with 14 bases between them. In germline, CDR1 is MNHEY, CDR2 SVGAGI. This CDR3 spans 15 amino acids. The chain's CDR3 is CASSYSGGNSAEAFF. The CDR3 bases are TGTGCCAGCAGTTACTCGGGGGGAAACTCCGCTGAAGCTTTCTTT.

The genes are TRBV18 and TRBJ2-2; TRBD2 might be the D (5 bases). The V and J ends lost 4 bases and 6 bases respectively, with 15 bases between them. CDR1 is KGHSH and CDR2 is LQKENI in the germline V gene. The CDR3 loop spans 15 amino acids. As DNA, the CDR3 is TGTGCCAGCTCACTCGGACTTAGCATGGCCGGGGAGCTGTTTTTT. This sequence encodes CASSLGLSMAGELFF. Drawing the rest from reference TRBV18 and TRBJ2-2, the complete variable domain is NAGVMQNPRHLVRRRGQEARLRCSPMKGHSHVYWYRQLPEEGLKFMVYLQKENIIDESGMPKERFSAEFPKEGPSILRIQQVVRGDSAAYFCASSLGLSMAGELFFGEGSRLTVL.

The chain couples TRBV15 to TRBJ1-2; D may be TRBD1 (5 bases). V was pared by 5 bases and J by 4 bases, with 14 bases between. Per germline, CDR1 LNHNV and CDR2 YYDKDF (reference sequence). The CDR3 contains 14 residues. CDR3 sequence (DNA): TGTGCCACCAGCGAGCGACAGAGACTCTATGGCTACACCTTC. Its translation: CATSERQRLYGYTF.

The chain employs TRBV5-6 and TRBJ2-7; D is undetermined. The germline gives CDR1 SGHDT, CDR2 YYEEEE. CDR3 length: 13 residues. V lost 4 bases and J 5 bases, leaving 13 bases between the germline ends. DNA for the CDR3: TGTGCCAGCAGCCCTAGGCCTGCGAACGAGCAGTACTTC. Protein sequence: CASSPRPANEQYF.

The CDR3 region is CASSPLARQQRNYEQYF. In nucleotides, the CDR3 is TGTGCCAGCAGCCCCCTAGCGCGACAACAGAGGAACTACGAGCAGTACTTC. The chain recombines TRBV7-8 with TRBJ2-7, with a tentative D call TRBD2 (6 bases). The germline V gene encodes CDR1 SGHVS and CDR2 FQNEAQ. V lost 5 bases and J 3 bases, leaving 23 bases between the germline ends. The CDR3 length is 17 residues.

This chain joins TRBV13 and TRBJ1-1, with D possibly TRBD1 on 5 matching bases. CDR1 PRHDT and CDR2 FYEKMQ come from the germline V gene (reference sequence). The CDR3 has 15 amino acids. V was cut by 0 bases and J by 5 bases, with 13 bases left in between. Written as DNA, the CDR3 is TGTGCCAGCAGCTTAGGCGGGGGAAGAGGGACTGAAGCTTTCTTT. Residues: CASSLGGGRGTEAFF.

This chain joins TRBV19 and TRBJ2-1; TRBD2 matches 13 bases. J gave up 7 bases and V 7 bases, and 7 bases lay outside the gene matches. Germline CDR1 and CDR2: LNHDA and SQIVND (reference sequence). The CDR3 extends over 15 amino acids. The CDR3, as DNA: TGTGCCAGTATCCGGACTAGCGGGAGTAGAAATGAGCAGTTCTTC. Residues: CASIRTSGSRNEQFF.

The table lists this clone with a count of one. J is TRBJ2-1 and V is TRBV24-1; 9 nucleotides align to TRBD2. This CDR3 comprises 16 residues. The germline V gene has CDR1 KGHDR and CDR2 SFDVKD. The junction had 5 bases not matched to a gene; V was cut back by 2 bases and J by 4 bases. This CDR3 is CATSDSQREVYNEQFF. The CDR3 nucleotides are TGTGCCACCAGTGATTCTCAGCGGGAGGTTTACAATGAGCAGTTCTTC.

The chain couples TRBV2 to TRBJ1-1; D not resolved. CDR1 SNHLY and CDR2 FYNNEI come from the germline V gene. There are 15 residues in the CDR3. Trimming shortened V by 6 bases and J by 1 base, and 15 bases separated the two germline ends. This CDR3 is CASSSFPARNTEAFF. The CDR3, as DNA: TGTGCCAGCAGCTCCTTCCCCGCGAGGAACACTGAAGCTTTCTTT.

The chain has TRBV7-6 and TRBJ1-4, with 7 nucleotides matching TRBD1. The CDR3 spans 18 residues. Germline V CDR1 and CDR2: SGHVS, FNYEAQ. The junction had 16 bases not matched to a gene; V was cut back by 2 bases and J by 7 bases. DNA for the CDR3: TGTGCCAGCAGCTTACATCTGAGGGGGCGAGGGCTAGGTGAAAAACTGTTTTTT. Its translation is CASSLHLRGRGLGEKLFF.

This clone appeared once. J is TRBJ2-2 and V is TRBV4-1; TRBD2 aligns across 11 bases. V trimming: 2 bases; J trimming: 6 bases; junction bases outside the gene matches: 5. The CDR3 sequence is 16 residues long. The germline gives CDR1 MGHRA, CDR2 YSYEKL. CDR3 region: CASSQLAGGGAGELFF. The CDR3 DNA sequence: TGCGCCAGCAGCCAACTAGCGGGAGGAGGGGCCGGGGAGCTGTTTTTT.

This clone was found a few times. V and J are TRBV7-2 and TRBJ2-6; D gene ambiguous. This CDR3 spans 14 amino acids. Germline loops: CDR1 SGHTA, CDR2 FQGNSA. V gave up 2 bases and J gave up 2 bases, with 4 bases separating them. CDR3 sequence reads: CASSLTAGANVLTF. As DNA, the CDR3 is TGTGCCAGCAGCTTAACTGCTGGGGCCAACGTCCTGACTTTC.

V is TRBV23-1 and J is TRBJ1-3; maybe TRBD1 (5 bases). TRBV23-1 is known as an ORF, though its function is uncertain. V lost 3 bases to trimming and J lost 0 bases, with 15 bases between them. The CDR3 has 17 residues. In DNA form, the CDR3 reads TGCGCCAGCAGTCATTGGCCCAGGGCCGCCTCTGGAAACACCATATATTTT. This codes for CASSHWPRAASGNTIYF.

The chain couples TRBV24-1 to TRBJ2-1, with D tentatively TRBD1 (6 bases). The CDR3 loop spans 16 amino acids. Deletions cut 2 bases from V and 10 bases from J, with 20 bases between. Germline CDR1 and CDR2: KGHDR and SFDVKD. In DNA, the CDR3 is TGTGCCACCAGTGATTCACCGGGACAAGGGGGAAGGGAGCAGTTCTTC. Translation: CATSDSPGQGGREQFF.

The rearrangement uses TRBV4-1 and TRBJ1-4; D ambiguous. The length of the CDR3 is 14 residues. Germline loops: CDR1 MGHRA, CDR2 YSYEKL. V lost 0 bases to trimming and J lost 2 bases, with 4 bases between them. The CDR3: CASSQDRTNEKLFF. CDR3 DNA sequence: TGCGCCAGCAGCCAAGATCGGACTAATGAAAAACTGTTTTTT.

The rearrangement joins TRBV5-4 to TRBJ1-6; 7 bases match TRBD1. The CDR3 consists of 16 residues. Losses at the gene ends were 1 base for V and 4 bases for J; bases not matched to a gene: 5. Germline values: CDR1 SGHNT, CDR2 YYREEE (reference sequence). The CDR3 DNA reads TGTGCCAGCAGCTTGCGACAGGGTACATATAATTCACCCCTCCACTTT. Amino acids: CASSLRQGTYNSPLHF. The whole variable domain, remainder taken from reference TRBV5-4 and TRBJ1-6, is ETGVTQSPTHLIKTRGQQVTLRCSSQSGHNTVSWYQQALGQGPQFIFQYYREEENGRGNFPPRFSGLQFPNYSSELNVNALELDDSALYLCASSLRQGTYNSPLHFGNGTRLTVT.

The chain carries TRBV7-2 and TRBJ1-4; unclear D gene. The germline CDR1 and CDR2 sequences are SGHTA and FQGNSA. V was clipped by 0 bases and J by 7 bases, with 15 bases between them. This CDR3 comprises 16 residues. The CDR3 nucleotides read TGTGCCAGCAGCTTAGCGTTTGCAGGTGGAACTGAAAAACTGTTTTTT. Translated: CASSLAFAGGTEKLFF.

The chain uses TRBV3-1 (or the pseudogene TRBV3-2) and TRBJ1-2; tentatively, D is TRBD1 (6 bases). The V gene lost 0 bases and the J gene lost 6 bases, with 11 bases spanning the gap. There are 14 residues in the CDR3. Per germline, CDR1 LGHDT and CDR2 YNNKEL (reference sequence). The CDR3 reads CASSQDVSGDGYTF. The CDR3 DNA reads TGTGCCAGCAGCCAAGATGTGTCAGGGGATGGCTACACCTTC.

In nucleotides, the CDR3 is TGTGCCAGCAGCCGCAGGCGGGGGGTTGCGAACACCGGGGAGCTGTTTTTT. It codes for CASSRRRGVANTGELFF. The chain joins TRBV7-6 to TRBJ2-2, with 8 bases lining up with TRBD2. The CDR3 sequence is 17 residues long. The ends lost 5 bases at V and 0 bases at J; junction bases unmatched: 8. CDR1 is SGHVS and CDR2 is FNYEAQ in the germline V gene. Full variable domain (rest looked up from reference TRBV7-6 and TRBJ2-2): GAGVSQSPRYKVTKRGQDVALRCDPISGHVSLYWYRQALGQGPEFLTYFNYEAQQDKSGLPNDRFSAERPEGSISTLTIQRTEQRDSAMYRCASSRRRGVANTGELFFGEGSRLTVL.

The chain uses TRBV5-1 and TRBJ2-5; D may be TRBD1 (5 bases). V shed 5 bases and J shed 2 bases, with 16 bases lying between them. Germline V lookup: CDR1 SGHRS, CDR2 YFSETQ. This CDR3 spans 15 amino acids. CDR3 protein: CASRMAMGQQETQYF. Here the CDR3 DNA reads TGCGCCAGCAGGATGGCGATGGGGCAACAAGAGACCCAGTACTTC.

The chain recombines TRBV2 with TRBJ2-1, with 7 nucleotides matching TRBD2. The germline gives CDR1 SNHLY, CDR2 FYNNEI. The CDR3 loop spans 18 amino acids. V shed 3 bases, J shed 2 bases, and the junction held 13 bases outside the gene matches. DNA for the CDR3: TGTGCCAGCAGTGAGAATCCGACTGGACTAGTTACCTACAATGAGCAGTTCTTC. Translating gives CASSENPTGLVTYNEQFF.

The chain joins TRBV4-1 to TRBJ2-5; D is perhaps TRBD1 (6 bases). Deletions cut 0 bases from V and 5 bases from J, with 13 bases between. The germline V gene encodes CDR1 MGHRA and CDR2 YSYEKL. This CDR3 region has 15 residues. CDR3 sequence reads: CASSQEGAGLETQYF. The DNA of the CDR3 is TGCGCCAGCAGCCAAGAGGGGGCAGGGTTGGAGACCCAGTACTTC.

This chain links TRBV7-3 with TRBJ2-3, with D unresolved. Germline CDR1 is SGHTA and CDR2 is FQGTGA. There are 15 residues in the CDR3. Trimming removed 2 bases at V and 0 bases at J, with 9 bases between. CDR3 loop: CASSLFSVSTDTQYF. CDR3 DNA sequence: TGTGCCAGCAGCTTATTCAGCGTAAGCACAGATACGCAGTATTTT.